The present entry profiles one T cell receptor (beta chain) with its context. These data belong to a study of blood T cell repertoires in COVID-19. Study context: COVID-19 samples, acute and convalescent, were from the United States, Italy and Spain. PBMCs, B-cell-depleted T cells, or T cells provided the cDNA or gDNA that made up the material.

Source study methods: Counts of nucleated cells, estimated from reference gene primer amplification, were obtained. Method: immunoSEQ multiplex PCR; TCRdb's copy keeps in-frame clones and lacks some. V, J and clone size are taken as reported in that table, and D and trimming were inferred from the DNA itself. Of about 150,000 clones listed, more than 80% are singletons. The germline V and J ends were trimmed by 5 bases and 2 bases, with 12 bases remaining between them. CDR3 length: 14 amino acids. Per the germline V gene, CDR1 is LNHDA and CDR2 is SQIVND (reference sequence). The TCR originated in a man in his late teens or twenties with COVID-19, enrolled during active disease. The sequencing input was peripheral blood. The chain has TRBV19 and TRBJ1-2; unclear D gene. For the CDR3, the DNA is TGTGCCAGTAGTCACCGGGGAACGAACTATGGCTACACCTTC. Its translation is CASSHRGTNYGYTF. The whole variable domain, filled in from reference TRBV19 and TRBJ1-2, reads DGGITQSPKYLFRKEGQNVTLSCEQNLNHDAMYWYRQDPGQGLRLIYYSQIVNDFQKGDIAEGYSVSREKKESFPLTVTSAQKNPTAFYLCASSHRGTNYGYTFGSGTRLTVV.